The T cell receptor (beta chain) under discussion was sequenced for a study of blood T cell repertoires in COVID-19. In the study overall: Sample material is recorded as cDNA or gDNA derived from T cells, B-cell-depleted T cells, or PBMCs.

The CDR3 spans 16 residues. Germline lookup yields CDR1 MDHEN and CDR2 SYDVKM. Trimming took 5 bases from V and 7 from J; bases not matched to a gene: 8. Participant ages covered roughly 18 to 90 years across about two dozen US areas. Sequencing was performed with immunoSEQ multiplex PCR; in TCRdb, only in-frame clones are kept and a portion is missing. The data show 100,000 to 150,000 clones, around four fifths seen once. Source material: PBMCs or T cells enriched from blood (not recorded which). This TCR was sampled from a man aged 35 to 55 with acute COVID-19. V gene TRBV28 combines with J gene TRBJ2-1; 13 nucleotides match TRBD2. CDR3 bases: TGTGCCAGCAGTCCTGGACTAGCGGGAGTGGGTAATGAGCAGTTCTTC. It yields the protein CASSPGLAGVGNEQFF.